Listed here are 14 T cell receptor beta chains from one sample, sequenced in a study of T cell repertoires in cytomegalovirus infection. Each CDR3 protein is one row after TCRdb ran MiXCR on the reads. The table includes roughly 130,000 distinct CDR3 sequences, approximately 9.2% detected once. The sample was PBMCs. These receptors originate from a human donor in good health (CMV status not recorded). Some clones in this sample may be carry-over from other donors' samples.

The chain is built from TRBV29-1 and TRBJ1-3, with D possibly TRBD1 on 5 matching bases. The CDR3 sequence is 15 residues long. Per the germline V gene, CDR1 is SQVTM and CDR2 is ANQGSEA. V shed 1 base and J shed 1 base, with 11 bases lying between them. The CDR3 protein is CSVEALDRSGNTIYF. The CDR3 nucleotides are TGCAGCGTTGAAGCTCTAGACAGATCTGGAAACACCATATATTTT. Looking up the rest from reference TRBV29-1 and TRBJ1-3 gives the full variable domain: SAVISQKPSRDICQRGTSLTIQCQVDSQVTMMFWYRQQPGQSLTLIATANQGSEATYESGFVIDKFPISRPNLTFSTLTVSNMSPEDSSIYLCSVEALDRSGNTIYFGEGSWLTVV.

This clonotype has ten or more counts. The V gene is TRBV27, the J gene TRBJ1-1; TRBD1 aligns across 11 bases. Per the germline V gene, CDR1 is MNHEY and CDR2 is SMNVEV (reference sequence). This CDR3 has 21 amino acids. Losses at the gene ends were 5 bases for V and 1 base for J; bases not matched to a gene: 21. In DNA form, the CDR3 reads TGTGCCAGCAGTAGAACCTCTCGGACAGGGGGCCACCTATCCCAGAACACTGAAGCTTTCTTT. Encoded protein: CASSRTSRTGGHLSQNTEAFF.

This clonotype was counted many times. The V and J genes are TRBV4-1 and TRBJ1-5; 8 bases agree with TRBD1. The trim removed 2 bases at V and 3 bases at J, leaving 3 bases unmatched. This CDR3 comprises 15 residues. Germline lookup yields CDR1 MGHRA and CDR2 YSYEKL. CDR3 in DNA: TGCGCCAGCAGCCAATACAGGGGGATCAATCAGCCCCAGCATTTT. Protein: CASSQYRGINQPQHF.

This clonotype was detected many times. The chain combines TRBV7-8 with TRBJ1-1, with 7 bases identical to TRBD1. V shed 1 base and J 4 bases; nucleotides not matched to a gene: 9. The CDR3 runs to 16 residues. Germline loops: CDR1 SGHVS, CDR2 FQNEAQ. This CDR3 is CASSLVGGAGRTEAFF. The CDR3 DNA sequence: TGTGCCAGCAGCTTAGTAGGGGGCGCGGGTCGCACTGAAGCTTTCTTT.

This clonotype was picked up many times. The genes are TRBV6-6 and TRBJ1-1, with D perhaps TRBD1 (5 bases). Germline assignment: CDR1 MNHNY and CDR2 SVGAGI (reference sequence). Trimming removed 8 bases at V and 3 bases at J, with 16 bases between. This CDR3 is 14 amino acids long. The CDR3 reads CASRPGGSDTEAFF. CDR3 nucleotides: TGTGCCAGCCGTCCCGGGGGGTCGGACACTGAAGCTTTCTTT.

The rearrangement uses TRBV28 and TRBJ2-3; 10 nucleotides match TRBD2. The CDR3 runs to 14 residues. The V and J ends lost 9 bases and 2 bases, in that order; junction bases with no gene match: 5. CDR1 is MDHEN, CDR2 SYDVKM, per germline. CDR3 coding DNA: TGTGCCAGTGAGCGGGGGGGCCTCACAGATACGCAGTATTTT. Translation gives CASERGGLTDTQYF.

This clonotype was seen many times. The chain is built from TRBV9 and TRBJ2-1; tentative D call: TRBD1 (6 bases). The CDR3 sequence is 15 residues long. The germline CDR1 and CDR2 sequences are SGDLS and YYNGEE. V was cut by 6 bases and J by 5 bases, with 18 bases left in between. CDR3 sequence reads: CASTTGSLLNNEQFF. The DNA for the CDR3 is TGTGCCAGCACAACAGGGAGCCTTTTGAACAATGAGCAGTTCTTC.

This clonotype was found many times. V gene TRBV28 combines with J gene TRBJ1-1, with D unresolved. CDR3 length: 14 residues. Trimming took off 5 bases at V and 0 bases at J, with 10 bases between the two ends. In germline, CDR1 is MDHEN, CDR2 SYDVKM. The CDR3 here is CASSLLGMNTEAFF. CDR3 sequence (DNA): TGTGCCAGCAGTCTCCTCGGCATGAACACTGAAGCTTTCTTT.

This clonotype was observed at least ten times. V gene TRBV28 combines with J gene TRBJ2-7, with D unclear. The CDR3 totals 16 residues. The V end lost 4 bases, the J end lost 3 bases, and 19 bases lay between the germline ends. CDR1 is MDHEN, CDR2 SYDVKM, per germline. This CDR3 is CASSSTKRSPIYEQYF. In DNA, the CDR3 is TGTGCCAGCAGTTCGACCAAGAGATCGCCAATCTACGAGCAGTACTTC.

In its sample, this clonotype was seen many times. The V gene is TRBV4-2, the J gene TRBJ2-1; the match to TRBD1 covers 8 bases. This CDR3 has 14 residues. Germline CDR1 is LGHNA and CDR2 is YNFKEQ. V lost 1 base and J lost 8; bases outside the gene matches: 4. The CDR3, as DNA: TGTGCCAGCAGCCAAGGGACAGGGAGGCATGAGCAGTTCTTC. This codes for CASSQGTGRHEQFF.

This clonotype was counted many times. The V call is TRBV19, the J call TRBJ1-5; D perhaps matches TRBD1 (6 bases). Per germline, CDR1 LNHDA and CDR2 SQIVND (reference sequence). Trimming removed 5 bases at V and 2 bases at J, with 16 bases between. The CDR3 has 16 amino acids. This CDR3 reads CASSGQLTFGNQPQHF. The CDR3 bases are TGTGCCAGTAGTGGACAGCTCACCTTTGGCAATCAGCCCCAGCATTTT.

This clonotype was seen a few times. This CDR3 reads CSARRGGAGYTF. As DNA, the CDR3 is TGCAGTGCAAGACGCGGGGGCGCGGGCTACACCTTC. The chain uses TRBV20-1 and TRBJ1-2; TRBD1 might be the D (6 bases). Trimming took off 6 bases at V and 8 bases at J, with 16 bases between the two ends. The CDR3 runs to 12 residues. The germline gives CDR1 DFQATT, CDR2 SNEGSKA (reference sequence).

This clonotype was counted at least ten times. The V gene is TRBV7-6, the J gene TRBJ2-1; 10 bases match TRBD2. CDR3 length equals 16 residues. Germline V gene lookup returns CDR1 SGHVS and CDR2 FNYEAQ. V was pared by 4 bases and J by 4 bases, with 7 bases of the junction left unmatched. The CDR3, as DNA: TGTGCCAGCAGCTCCATAGCGGGGGGAAATTACAATGAGCAGTTCTTC. It translates to CASSSIAGGNYNEQFF.

This chain uses TRBV24-1 with TRBJ2-3, with D unclear. CDR3 length: 14 residues. The germline CDR1 and CDR2 sequences are KGHDR and SFDVKD. V shed 1 base and J shed 3 bases, with 7 bases lying between them. This CDR3 reads CATSDFGSTDTQYF. CDR3 bases: TGTGCCACCAGTGATTTCGGCTCTACAGATACGCAGTATTTT.